The 25 T cell receptor beta chains listed next were all sequenced from one sample in a study of cytomegalovirus exposure and HLA in healthy donors. This PCR relied on a set of 60 Vbeta primers and 13 Jbeta primers. Only in-frame clones appear in the TCRdb table, and some are missing; sequencing was by immunoSEQ multiplex PCR. The data show over 150,000 clones, 80% seen once. Sequencing was done on a sample of PBMCs. The receptor source for this set is a man aged 18-30 years in good health and CMV-seropositive.

V and J are TRBV19 and TRBJ1-2; D perhaps matches TRBD1 (5 bases). The CDR3 covers 13 residues. Germline V gene data show CDR1 as LNHDA and CDR2 as SQIVND (reference sequence). Trimming pared 3 bases from V and 4 bases from J, leaving 9 bases between. In DNA, the CDR3 is TGTGCCAGTAGTATGGGTCAGGGCTATGGCTACACCTTC. This sequence encodes CASSMGQGYGYTF.

This chain links TRBV2 with TRBJ2-2; a weak D match, TRBD2 (5 bases). This CDR3 has 15 residues. Deletions cut 4 bases from V and 2 bases from J, with 11 bases between. The germline gives CDR1 SNHLY, CDR2 FYNNEI. The CDR3 DNA sequence: TGTGCCAGCAGTGTCGGACTGATAAACACCGGGGAGCTGTTTTTT. Translated, it gives CASSVGLINTGELFF.

DNA for the CDR3: TGTGCCAGCAGTACAGGACAGGGGAATTCGGCGCAGTACTTC. Amino acids: CASSTGQGNSAQYF. The genes are TRBV6-5 and TRBJ2-7, with 9 bases fitting TRBD1. Germline V gene lookup returns CDR1 MNHEY and CDR2 SVGAGI. The CDR3 consists of 14 residues. V gave up 5 bases and J gave up 9 bases; unmatched junction bases: 11.

The V and J genes are TRBV19 and TRBJ2-3; no clear D gene. CDR3 length: 13 amino acids. The germline V and J ends were trimmed by 4 bases and 5 bases, with 10 bases remaining between them. From germline, CDR1 is LNHDA and CDR2 SQIVND (reference sequence). In DNA, the CDR3 is TGTGCCAGTAGTAGGGTGTCGGGAGATACGCAGTATTTT. It specifies CASSRVSGDTQYF.

The chain carries TRBV12-5 and TRBJ2-5; 9 bases are a match to TRBD2. The end of the DNA aligns better with TRBJ2-7, so the J call may be wrong. Germline loops: CDR1 LGHNT, CDR2 FRNRAP. This CDR3 contains 15 residues. This CDR3 reads CASGFPGTSSYEQYF. The CDR3, as DNA: TGTGCTAGTGGTTTCCCCGGGACTAGCAGCTACGAGCAGTACTTC.

This clone was seen only once. J is TRBJ2-2 and V is TRBV19; maybe TRBD1 (5 bases). This CDR3 comprises 14 residues. CDR1 and CDR2 from the germline V gene are LNHDA and SQIVND (reference sequence). V lost 1 base to trimming and J lost 2 bases, with 5 bases between them. Here the CDR3 reads CASSIGGNTGELFF. The CDR3, as DNA: TGTGCCAGTAGTATAGGGGGCAACACCGGGGAGCTGTTTTTT.

This clone was seen a handful of times. The genes are TRBV7-9 and TRBJ2-5; D is unclear. Germline CDR1 and CDR2: SEHNR and FQNEAQ (reference sequence). CDR3 length: 13 amino acids. CDR3 residues: CALETGPGETQYF. The CDR3 bases are TGTGCACTTGAAACGGGTCCTGGGGAGACCCAGTACTTC.

As concerns this clone: Because the CDR3 is missing its conserved closing phenylalanine or tryptophan, this is likely a read error. No DNA is shown, since the ends of the CDR3 on it are uncertain; the CDR3 is the one TCRdb lists. V and J are TRBV7-6 and TRBJ2-7; the DNA was not compared with TRBD2, the D call given in the table. Counting both end residues, the CDR3 totals 12 amino acids. CDR1 SGHVS and CDR2 FNYEAQ come from the germline V gene. The CDR3 region is CASSLETLYQGR.

The rearrangement joins TRBV5-4 to TRBJ2-5, with 7 bases that match TRBD2. The CDR3 runs to 16 residues. Germline lookup yields CDR1 SGHNT and CDR2 YYREEE (reference sequence). The V and J ends lost 4 bases and 1 base, in that order; junction bases with no gene match: 10. The CDR3 region has the DNA TGTGCCAGCAGCCCCGAGGGCGGGAGACTCCAAGAGACCCAGTACTTC. The encoded protein is CASSPEGGRLQETQYF.

There are a few counts of this clone. This chain joins TRBV14 and TRBJ1-6, with a possible D match to TRBD1 (6 bases). The V and J ends lost 2 bases and 5 bases respectively, with 10 bases between them. CDR1 is SGHDN and CDR2 is FVKESK in the germline V gene. The CDR3 has 15 residues. CDR3 amino acids: CASSQYREDNSPLHF. CDR3 DNA sequence: TGTGCCAGCAGCCAATACAGGGAAGATAATTCACCCCTCCACTTT.

This rearrangement joins TRBV5-5 to TRBJ1-4; perhaps TRBD1 as D (6 bases). Trimming removed 3 bases at V and 11 bases at J, with 26 bases between. The CDR3 consists of 17 residues. From germline, CDR1 is SGHKS and CDR2 YYEKEE (reference sequence). The CDR3 sequence is CASSSVSGGASFRKLFF. CDR3 sequence (DNA): TGTGCCAGCAGCTCCGTCTCGGGGGGGGCAAGCTTTCGGAAACTGTTTTTT.

The gene calls are TRBV18 and TRBJ1-1; D is unresolved. The germline gives CDR1 KGHSH, CDR2 LQKENI. Deletions cut 4 bases from V and 0 bases from J, with 9 bases between. The CDR3 extends over 14 amino acids. The CDR3 reads CASSLSRMNTEAFF. The CDR3 DNA reads TGTGCCAGCTCACTTAGCCGGATGAACACTGAAGCTTTCTTT.

This sequence joins TRBV7-2 and TRBJ2-2; possibly TRBD2 for D (5 bases). This CDR3 has 13 amino acids. V dropped 4 bases and J dropped 7 bases, with 10 bases sitting between them. Per the germline V gene, CDR1 is SGHTA and CDR2 is FQGNSA. In DNA, the CDR3 is TGTGCCAGCAGCTCTCTAGCCAGCGGGGAGCTGTTTTTT. Protein: CASSSLASGELFF.

The chain recombines TRBV7-2 with TRBJ1-2, with TRBD1 matching over 10 bases. Germline CDR1 reads SGHTA; CDR2 reads FQGNSA. The J segment lost 7 bases and the V segment lost 5 bases, leaving 10 bases of the junction unmatched. The length of the CDR3 is 15 residues. CDR3 DNA sequence: TGTGCCAGCAGCGCTAGACAGGGGGCTTTTAGTGGCTACACCTTC. This codes for CASSARQGAFSGYTF.

This clone was counted a few times. This chain links TRBV6-1 with TRBJ1-5, with D perhaps TRBD1 (6 bases). The CDR3 loop spans 15 amino acids. Germline V lookup: CDR1 MNHNS, CDR2 SASEGT. V was shortened by 7 bases and J by 0 bases, with 13 bases between the two germline ends. This CDR3 is CASMQGTYSNQPQHF. CDR3 coding DNA: TGTGCCAGCATGCAGGGGACGTATAGCAATCAGCCCCAGCATTTT.

This clone was picked up a small number of times. V is TRBV29-1 and J is TRBJ2-1, with no clear D. Germline V lookup: CDR1 SQVTM, CDR2 ANQGSEA. This CDR3 has 11 residues. Trimming pared 6 bases from V and 6 bases from J, leaving 9 bases between. The CDR3 DNA reads as TGCAGCGTATCTAATTCCAATGAGCAGTTCTTC. This translates into CSVSNSNEQFF.

Ten or more counts support this clone. The chain combines TRBV4-1 with TRBJ1-4, with TRBD1 matching over 9 bases. CDR1 is MGHRA, CDR2 YSYEKL, per germline. V lost 3 bases, J lost 3 bases, and 5 bases stayed unmatched. CDR3 length: 16 amino acids. The CDR3 loop reads CASSHRDRVANEKLFF. CDR3 nucleotides: TGCGCCAGCAGCCACCGGGACAGGGTAGCTAATGAAAAACTGTTTTTT.

This chain uses TRBV5-4 with TRBJ1-1, with TRBD1 identical over 8 bases. This CDR3 has 15 amino acids. V was pared by 4 bases and J by 6 bases, with 11 bases of the junction left unmatched. Germline lookup yields CDR1 SGHNT and CDR2 YYREEE (reference sequence). The CDR3 nucleotides are TGTGCCAGCAGCCCCCCAGGGGGCGTAGGGGCTGAAGCTTTCTTT. Its protein product is CASSPPGGVGAEAFF. The full variable domain, in which reference TRBV5-4 and TRBJ1-1 provide the parts outside the CDR3, is ETGVTQSPTHLIKTRGQQVTLRCSSQSGHNTVSWYQQALGQGPQFIFQYYREEENGRGNFPPRFSGLQFPNYSSELNVNALELDDSALYLCASSPPGGVGAEAFFGQGTRLTVV.

In DNA, the CDR3 is TGTGCCAGCAGTATCCACAGGGAAGGCTACACCTTC. Translated, it gives CASSIHREGYTF. The chain recombines TRBV2 with TRBJ1-2; perhaps TRBD1 as D (6 bases). The CDR3 runs to 12 residues. Germline V gene lookup returns CDR1 SNHLY and CDR2 FYNNEI. The V end was cut by 5 bases, the J end by 8 bases, with 12 bases between.

The rearrangement uses TRBV29-1 and TRBJ1-4; the D gene is possibly TRBD1 (5 bases). Germline V gene lookup returns CDR1 SQVTM and CDR2 ANQGSEA. V was cut by 5 bases and J by 2 bases, with 9 bases left in between. The CDR3 has 13 residues. DNA of the CDR3: TGCAGCGTTAGACAGAACACTAATGAAAAACTGTTTTTT. It specifies CSVRQNTNEKLFF. Filled out from reference TRBV29-1 and TRBJ1-4, the complete variable domain reads SAVISQKPSRDICQRGTSLTIQCQVDSQVTMMFWYRQQPGQSLTLIATANQGSEATYESGFVIDKFPISRPNLTFSTLTVSNMSPEDSSIYLCSVRQNTNEKLFFGSGTQLSVL.

The rearrangement joins TRBV5-1 to TRBJ2-5, with 9 bases fitting TRBD1. CDR1 SGHRS and CDR2 YFSETQ come from the germline V gene. J was trimmed by 7 bases and V by 5 bases; bases with no gene match: 15. The CDR3 runs 16 residues. CDR3 residues: CASSGPGTGLFGTQYF. CDR3 nucleotides: TGCGCCAGCAGTGGGCCCGGGACAGGGTTGTTCGGGACCCAGTACTTC.

V usage is TRBV6-1 and J usage is TRBJ1-3, with D tentatively TRBD1 (6 bases). The germline V gene has CDR1 MNHNS and CDR2 SASEGT. V was trimmed by 2 bases and J by 8 bases, leaving 13 bases between them. CDR3 size: 14 residues. The CDR3 region has the DNA TGTGCCAGCAGTGAAAGGGGACACGGCCACACCATATATTTT. Protein product: CASSERGHGHTIYF.

This clone was seen only a few times. The gene calls are TRBV4-1 and TRBJ2-3; D is possibly TRBD2 (5 bases). V lost 0 bases and J lost 3, with 13 bases in between. Germline CDR1 and CDR2: MGHRA and YSYEKL. This CDR3 comprises 16 residues. The CDR3 region is CASSQDRKAVTDTQYF. CDR3 DNA sequence: TGCGCCAGCAGCCAAGATAGGAAAGCGGTAACAGATACGCAGTATTTT.

The V and J genes are TRBV4-1 and TRBJ1-1; D unresolved. Germline lookup yields CDR1 MGHRA and CDR2 YSYEKL. This CDR3 comprises 15 residues. Trimming removed 2 bases at V and 0 bases at J, with 10 bases between. CDR3 protein: CASSQKRGLNTEAFF. The CDR3 region has the DNA TGCGCCAGCAGCCAAAAACGAGGTTTGAACACTGAAGCTTTCTTT.

The V call is TRBV29-1, the J call TRBJ2-7; 7 nucleotides match TRBD2. Per germline, CDR1 SQVTM and CDR2 ANQGSEA. The ends lost 2 bases at V and 7 bases at J; junction bases unmatched: 2. This CDR3 has 11 amino acids. The CDR3 sequence: CSVELGGEQYF. Written as DNA, the CDR3 is TGCAGCGTTGAATTGGGGGGGGAGCAGTACTTC.